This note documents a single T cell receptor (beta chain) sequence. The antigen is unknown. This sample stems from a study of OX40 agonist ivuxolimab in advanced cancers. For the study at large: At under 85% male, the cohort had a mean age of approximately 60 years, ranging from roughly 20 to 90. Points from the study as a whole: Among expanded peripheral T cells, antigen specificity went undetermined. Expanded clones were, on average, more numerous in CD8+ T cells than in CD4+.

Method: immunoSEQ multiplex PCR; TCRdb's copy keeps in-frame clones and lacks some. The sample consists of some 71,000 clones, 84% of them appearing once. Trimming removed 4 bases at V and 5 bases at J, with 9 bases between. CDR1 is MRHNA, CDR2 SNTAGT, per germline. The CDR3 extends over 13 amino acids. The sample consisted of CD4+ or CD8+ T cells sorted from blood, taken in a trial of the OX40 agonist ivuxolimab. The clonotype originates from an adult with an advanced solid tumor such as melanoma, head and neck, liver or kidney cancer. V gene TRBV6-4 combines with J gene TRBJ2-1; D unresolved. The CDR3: CASSVEHNNEQFF. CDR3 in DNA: TGTGCCAGCAGTGTGGAACATAACAATGAGCAGTTCTTC.